The entry below describes one T cell receptor (beta chain). Germline V gene data show CDR1 as LNHDA and CDR2 as SQIVND (reference sequence). The ends lost 6 bases at V and 4 bases at J; junction bases unmatched: 14. The CDR3 runs 16 residues. The data derive from a study of cytomegalovirus exposure and HLA in healthy donors. A multiplex PCR was run with 60 Vbeta primers and 13 Jbeta primers. Some clones are missing from TCRdb's copy, which holds only in-frame ones; the method was immunoSEQ multiplex PCR. Among 130,000 to 150,000 clones listed, roughly 79% were seen once. The sample consisted of PBMCs. The V gene is TRBV19, the J gene TRBJ2-7, with TRBD1 matching 8 bases. The receptor was isolated from a male donor in good health and CMV-seronegative. The CDR3 loop reads CASRGGRGPGTYEQYF. The DNA of the CDR3 is TGTGCCAGTAGAGGCGGCAGGGGGCCCGGTACTTACGAGCAGTACTTC. The full variable domain, in which reference TRBV19 and TRBJ2-7 provide the parts outside the CDR3, is DGGITQSPKYLFRKEGQNVTLSCEQNLNHDAMYWYRQDPGQGLRLIYYSQIVNDFQKGDIAEGYSVSREKKESFPLTVTSAQKNPTAFYLCASRGGRGPGTYEQYFGPGTRLTVT.